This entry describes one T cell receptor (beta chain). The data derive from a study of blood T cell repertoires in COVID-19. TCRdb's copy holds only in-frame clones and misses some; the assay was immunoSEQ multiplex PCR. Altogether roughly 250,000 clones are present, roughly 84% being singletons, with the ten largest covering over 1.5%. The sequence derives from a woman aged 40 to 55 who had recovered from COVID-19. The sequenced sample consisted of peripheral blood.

CDR3 sequence (DNA): TGTGCCAGCAGTTTACACGACAGTTATGGCTACACCTTC. Translated, it gives CASSLHDSYGYTF. The J gene is TRBJ1-2, the V gene TRBV28; D possibly corresponds to TRBD1 (5 bases). This CDR3 has 13 amino acids. CDR1 and CDR2 from the germline V gene are MDHEN and SYDVKM. V was trimmed by 2 bases and J by 5 bases, leaving 9 bases between them.